This is a list of T cell receptor beta chains from one sample in a study of cytomegalovirus exposure and HLA in healthy donors. Only in-frame clones appear in the TCRdb table, and some are missing; sequencing was by immunoSEQ multiplex PCR. The sample carries more than 95,000 clones, about 80% recorded once. Sequenced sample: PBMCs. Source of these receptors: a woman between 45 and 60 years old in good health and CMV-seropositive. CDR3s include the opening cysteine and the closing phenylalanine or tryptophan. Each record gives: D gene, CDR3 length, J gene, clone size, V gene, CDR3 protein, CDR3 DNA. D genes are given only for firm matches. Some rows have no size entry. The others give once, few or many, or a class for an expanded clone.

>-|17|TRBJ1-4|few|TRBV7-9
CASSLGTILARNEKLFF
TGTGCCAGCAGCTTAGGAACAATCCTCGCGAGGAATGAAAAACTGTTTTTT
>-|11|TRBJ1-1|-|TRBV7-9
CASSSYTEAFF
TGTGCCAGCAGCTCGTACACTGAAGCTTTCTTT
>-|15|TRBJ2-3|many|TRBV5-4
CASSQVPGPTDTQYF
TGCGCCAGCAGCCAAGTTCCAGGGCCCACAGATACGCAGTATTTT
>TRBD1|15|TRBJ1-3|-|TRBV10-3
CAISDGTGAGNTIYF
TGTGCCATCAGTGATGGGACAGGGGCTGGAAACACCATATATTTT
>TRBD2|17|TRBJ2-1|-|TRBV7-6
CASSLNRGGIRYNEQFF
TGTGCCAGCAGCTTAAACCGCGGGGGGATTCGGTACAATGAGCAGTTCTTC
>TRBD2|17|TRBJ2-5|-|TRBV5-1
CASSLAGTSGGAETQYF
TGCGCCAGCAGCTTGGCCGGGACTAGCGGGGGGGCTGAGACCCAGTACTTC
>TRBD2|15|TRBJ2-1|-|TRBV7-2
CASSFRTSGHNEQFF
TGTGCCAGCAGCTTTCGGACTAGCGGGCATAATGAGCAGTTCTTC
>TRBD1|14|TRBJ1-1|few|TRBV7-9
CASSRDSMNTEAFF
TGTGCCAGCAGCCGGGACAGCATGAACACTGAAGCTTTCTTT
>TRBD2|18|TRBJ2-3|-|TRBV4-3
CASSLGLAGGEGTDTQYF
TGCGCCAGCAGCCTAGGACTAGCGGGAGGGGAAGGCACAGATACGCAGTATTTT
>-|13|TRBJ1-6|-|TRBV7-2
CATSQGRNSPLHF
TGTGCCACCTCGCAGGGTAGGAATTCACCCCTCCACTTT